The TCR beta chain described here comes from a study of cytomegalovirus exposure and HLA in healthy donors. Looking at the study overall: A later analysis reported the same platform for the 95 to 150 validation repertoires and the 666 first-cohort repertoires. Study results and caveats: Some public TCRs appeared in many individuals, while most sequences were rare. Within the 120 validation repertoires, first-cohort TCR clusters tended to co-occur, according to a later analysis.

In the case of this clone: The antigen remains undetermined.

The study drew the donors from its approximately 110-subject validation cohort, separate from the roughly 700-subject first cohort. There are 14 residues in the CDR3. Trimming pared 5 bases from V and 2 bases from J, leaving 13 bases between. The V gene's germline CDR1 is SEHNR and CDR2 FQNEAQ (reference sequence). Sequenced by immunoSEQ multiplex PCR; TCRdb stores in-frame clones only, minus some. This repertoire shows some 260,000 clones, approximately 84% found once; its top ten account for around 12%. The J gene is TRBJ2-7, the V gene TRBV7-9; D is possibly TRBD1 (5 bases). Source material: PBMCs. The TCR was taken from a man younger than 35 in good health and CMV-seropositive. The CDR3 region is CASSPPGNPYEQYF. DNA of the CDR3: TGTGCCAGCAGCCCCCCAGGGAACCCCTACGAGCAGTACTTC.